This T cell receptor beta chain was recovered during a study of T cell changes during pregnancy in multiple sclerosis. Libraries were prepared by immunoSEQ multiplex PCR; TCRdb keeps only in-frame clonotypes and omits some of them. The sample records approximately 62,000 clones, 90% to 95% being singletons. This CDR3 contains 13 residues. The V end was cut by 0 bases, the J end by 5 bases, with 5 bases between. Germline V gene data show CDR1 as LGHNA and CDR2 as YSLEER. The rearrangement uses TRBV4-3 and TRBJ1-5; no clear D. This specimen was CD8+ T cells from peripheral blood mononuclear cells, taken in the second trimester of pregnancy. This TCR derives from a female donor with multiple sclerosis, enrolled in a pregnancy study. CDR3 protein: CASSQEEYQPQHF. For the CDR3, the DNA is TGCGCCAGCAGCCAAGAAGAGTATCAGCCCCAGCATTTT.